The clone carrying this T cell receptor (beta chain) was picked up a small number of times. Combining a sample-barcoded 5' primer with a J-beta primer mix, a second PCR ran for 7 to 11 cycles. TCRdb re-called the 5' RACE reads through MiXCR, storing one row per CDR3 protein. The sample shows around 1,900,000 distinct CDR3 sequences, more than 35% of them seen only once. These data originate in a study of blood T cells in healthy people across ages. V was clipped by 4 bases and J by 6 bases, with 13 bases between them. This CDR3 comprises 13 residues. The germline V gene encodes CDR1 MDHEN and CDR2 SYDVKM.

The chain carries TRBV28 and TRBJ2-7; no definite D call. This receptor was taken from a human donor in good health. What was sequenced was blood. The DNA of the CDR3 is TGTGCCAGCAGTTCCCCGGCCGGGTCCGAGCAGTACTTC. The encoded protein is CASSSPAGSEQYF.